Below, 31 T cell receptor beta chains from the same sample are listed, as sequenced in a study of blood T cell repertoires in COVID-19. Here immunoSEQ multiplex PCR was the method, and the copy in TCRdb shows in-frame clones only, minus some. The sample holds roughly 380,000 clones; roughly 85% are singletons and the top ten take roughly 3.4%. Sequenced input: peripheral blood. These receptors came from a woman aged 18 to 35 with acute or convalescent COVID-19.

This clone was counted between two and nine times. This chain joins TRBV9 and TRBJ1-4; D is perhaps TRBD1 (5 bases). CDR3 size: 13 residues. Germline V gives CDR1 SGDLS, CDR2 YYNGEE. The V gene lost 3 bases and the J gene lost 4 bases, with 7 bases spanning the gap. The CDR3 DNA sequence: TGTGCCAGCAGCGATCAGGGTAATGAAAAACTGTTTTTT. Protein: CASSDQGNEKLFF.

This clone was seen repeatedly, ten times or more. The chain couples TRBV24-1 to TRBJ1-1; D remains unclear. The germline V and J ends were trimmed by 5 bases and 5 bases, with 17 bases remaining between them. This CDR3 spans 15 amino acids. CDR1 is KGHDR, CDR2 SFDVKD, per germline. In DNA, the CDR3 is TGTGCCACCAGTGGCTCGGGCAGGCGGGAGACTGAAGCTTTCTTT. Translating it yields CATSGSGRRETEAFF.

The rearrangement joins TRBV4-1 to TRBJ2-7; 9 bases fit TRBD2. This CDR3 region has 17 residues. Germline V CDR1 and CDR2: MGHRA, YSYEKL. V was pared by 4 bases and J by 0 bases, with 10 bases of the junction left unmatched. Written as DNA, the CDR3 is TGCGCCAGCAGCCGCCGACTAGCGGACGACGTCTCCTACGAGCAGTACTTC. This sequence encodes CASSRRLADDVSYEQYF.

This chain connects TRBV25-1 to TRBJ1-2; 7 bases line up with TRBD1. The CDR3 contains 13 residues. Germline CDR1 and CDR2: MGHDK and SYGVNS. The J segment lost 6 bases and the V segment lost 6 bases, leaving 7 bases of the junction unmatched. Written as DNA, the CDR3 is TGTGCCAGCAGACCGAAGGGGGCTCATGGCTACACCTTC. This codes for CASRPKGAHGYTF.

This sequence joins TRBV27 and TRBJ1-2; possibly TRBD1 for D (5 bases). Trimming shortened V by 5 bases and J by 3 bases, and 13 bases separated the two germline ends. The length of the CDR3 is 14 residues. The germline CDR1 and CDR2 sequences are MNHEY and SMNVEV (reference sequence). The CDR3 nucleotides read TGTGCCAGCAGTGCCTCTCAAGGGGACTATGGCTACACCTTC. Encoded protein: CASSASQGDYGYTF.

The chain is built from TRBV18 and TRBJ2-3; the D gene is possibly TRBD1 (5 bases). This CDR3 is built from 16 residues. Germline V gene data show CDR1 as KGHSH and CDR2 as LQKENI. V was clipped by 3 bases and J by 5 bases, with 18 bases between them. CDR3: CASSPTGGTYKDTQYF. The CDR3 DNA reads as TGTGCCAGCTCACCTACAGGCGGAACCTACAAAGATACGCAGTATTTT.

J is TRBJ2-7 and V is TRBV28, with TRBD1 matching 11 bases. Unmatched junction bases numbered 10, after V lost 5 bases and J lost 4 bases. Germline V lookup: CDR1 MDHEN, CDR2 SYDVKM. CDR3 length: 16 amino acids. CDR3 DNA: TGTGCCAGCAGTCCCACCGTGGACAGGGGGCCTTACGAGCAGTACTTC. Its protein product is CASSPTVDRGPYEQYF.

V and J are TRBV30 and TRBJ2-1, with D perhaps TRBD1 (5 bases). This CDR3 spans 16 amino acids. V dropped 2 bases and J dropped 4 bases, with 18 bases sitting between them. Per germline, CDR1 GTSNPN and CDR2 SVGIG (reference sequence). CDR3 protein: CAWSPTTGQIYNEQFF. CDR3 bases: TGTGCCTGGAGTCCTACAACAGGACAAATTTACAATGAGCAGTTCTTC. The entire variable domain, with the rest obtained from reference TRBV30 and TRBJ2-1, is as follows: SQTIHQWPATLVQPVGSPLSLECTVEGTSNPNLYWYRQAAGRGLQLLFYSVGIGQISSEVPQNLSASRPQDRQFILSSKKLLLSDSGFYLCAWSPTTGQIYNEQFFGPGTRLTVL.

The V call is TRBV5-1, the J call TRBJ1-1; D gene uncertain. The V end lost 4 bases, the J end lost 6 bases, and 13 bases lay between the germline ends. This CDR3 spans 13 amino acids. Germline V gene sequence: CDR1 SGHRS, CDR2 YFSETQ. CDR3 amino acids: CASSRGGFAEAFF. In DNA form, the CDR3 reads TGCGCCAGCAGCCGCGGCGGGTTCGCTGAAGCTTTCTTT.

CDR3 residues: CASSWDSTGELFF. The CDR3 DNA follows: TGCGCCAGCAGCTGGGACAGCACCGGGGAGCTGTTTTTT. The V call is TRBV5-1, the J call TRBJ2-2, with 7 bases lining up with TRBD1. The CDR3 extends over 13 amino acids. V was clipped by 3 bases and J by 4 bases; unmatched bases: 0. The germline gives CDR1 SGHRS, CDR2 YFSETQ.

This chain connects TRBV5-1 to TRBJ1-1, with 10 bases identical to TRBD1. J was trimmed by 4 bases and V by 4 bases; bases with no gene match: 7. The CDR3 has 15 amino acids. Germline assignment: CDR1 SGHRS and CDR2 YFSETQ. In DNA, the CDR3 is TGCGCCAGCAGCCCTCCGGGACAGGGGTTCACTGAAGCTTTCTTT. It specifies CASSPPGQGFTEAFF.

V and J are TRBV7-2 and TRBJ1-5; TRBD1 aligns across 8 bases. Germline values: CDR1 SGHTA, CDR2 FQGNSA. There are 14 residues in the CDR3. V gave up 1 base and J gave up 4 bases; unmatched junction bases: 0. The CDR3 sequence is CASSLGQGNQPQHF. CDR3 nucleotide sequence: TGTGCCAGCAGCTTAGGACAGGGGAATCAGCCCCAGCATTTT.

This sequence joins TRBV5-1 and TRBJ2-5; 11 bases agree with TRBD2. The length of the CDR3 is 18 residues. V shed 4 bases and J 2 bases; nucleotides not matched to a gene: 13. CDR1 and CDR2 from the germline V gene are SGHRS and YFSETQ. The CDR3 coding sequence is TGCGCCAGCAGCCGCGCCGTCTTACTAGCGGGGGTACAAGAGACCCAGTACTTC. It yields the protein CASSRAVLLAGVQETQYF.

In this sample, this clone turned up once. This sequence joins TRBV5-1 and TRBJ2-7; tentatively, D is TRBD2 (5 bases). The germline V gene encodes CDR1 SGHRS and CDR2 YFSETQ. The CDR3 totals 14 residues. With 7 bases removed from V and 0 bases from J, the gap between germline ends came to 14 bases. The DNA of the CDR3 is TGCGCCAGCCGCCCGGGGAGCAGCTCCTACGAGCAGTACTTC. It is translated as CASRPGSSSYEQYF.

V is TRBV7-9 and J is TRBJ2-2, with 9 bases identical to TRBD1. The CDR3 consists of 16 residues. J was trimmed by 2 bases and V by 5 bases; bases with no gene match: 6. The germline V gene has CDR1 SEHNR and CDR2 FQNEAQ (reference sequence). The CDR3 nucleotides are TGTGCCAGCAGCAGGGGGACAGGGTTAAACACCGGGGAGCTGTTTTTT. Translated: CASSRGTGLNTGELFF. Supplemented by reference TRBV7-9 and TRBJ2-2, the full variable domain reads DTGVSQNPRHKITKRGQNVTFRCDPISEHNRLYWYRQTLGQGPEFLTYFQNEAQLEKSRLLSDRFSAERPKGSFSTLEIQRTEQGDSAMYLCASSRGTGLNTGELFFGEGSRLTVL.

This chain links TRBV14 with TRBJ1-4; no clear D. CDR1 is SGHDN and CDR2 is FVKESK in the germline V gene. Trimming removed 4 bases at V and 7 bases at J, with 13 bases between. The CDR3 runs 14 residues. The CDR3: CASSLNLGSEKLFF. The CDR3 nucleotides read TGTGCCAGCAGCCTCAATCTAGGATCTGAAAAACTGTTTTTT.

This chain connects TRBV5-6 to TRBJ1-5; 7 nucleotides line up with TRBD1. The CDR3 loop spans 15 amino acids. Germline CDR1 reads SGHDT; CDR2 reads YYEEEE. Unmatched junction bases numbered 3, after V lost 2 bases and J lost 1 base. The CDR3 region is CASSLQGTSNQPQHF. The DNA for the CDR3 is TGTGCCAGCAGCTTACAGGGGACCAGCAATCAGCCCCAGCATTTT.

The chain recombines TRBV5-1 with TRBJ2-5; a possible D gene is TRBD1 (6 bases). The CDR3 covers 16 residues. Trimming stripped 0 bases from V and 3 bases from J, with 15 bases between. Germline CDR1 reads SGHRS; CDR2 reads YFSETQ. The chain's CDR3 is CASSLAQGQLKETQYF. CDR3 nucleotides: TGCGCCAGCAGCTTGGCCCAAGGACAGCTCAAAGAGACCCAGTACTTC.

V gene TRBV30 combines with J gene TRBJ2-1; a possible D gene is TRBD2 (7 bases). Germline CDR1 is GTSNPN and CDR2 is SVGIG (reference sequence). Trimming stripped 4 bases from V and 6 bases from J, with 16 bases between. CDR3 size: 14 residues. CDR3 DNA: TGTGCCTGGACCAGGGGAGGGAATGGCAATGAGCAGTTCTTC. It is translated as CAWTRGGNGNEQFF.

The genes are TRBV19 and TRBJ1-4, with TRBD1 matching over 9 bases. The V segment lost 0 bases and the J segment 8 bases; nucleotides outside the gene matches: 4. The CDR3 has 15 amino acids. In germline, CDR1 is LNHDA, CDR2 SQIVND (reference sequence). Here the CDR3 DNA reads TGTGCCAGTAGTATAGAGTCTGGGACAGGGGAAAAACTGTTTTTT. It specifies CASSIESGTGEKLFF.

The chain links TRBV4-1 to TRBJ1-2, with D unclear. V lost 0 bases and J lost 7, with 21 bases in between. Germline V gives CDR1 MGHRA, CDR2 YSYEKL. This CDR3 is 17 amino acids long. CDR3 DNA sequence: TGCGCCAGCAGCCAAGATCTTGGGCAGGTCATTTTCGGTGGCTACACCTTC. This sequence encodes CASSQDLGQVIFGGYTF.

The chain carries TRBV14 and TRBJ1-2, with 8 bases fitting TRBD1. Per the germline V gene, CDR1 is SGHDN and CDR2 is FVKESK. J was trimmed by 4 bases and V by 1 base; bases with no gene match: 8. CDR3 length: 16 residues. CDR3 in amino acids: CASSQVSLGQAYGYTF. DNA of the CDR3: TGTGCCAGCAGCCAAGTTAGTTTGGGACAGGCCTATGGCTACACCTTC.

This clone was counted once. The chain links TRBV12-5 to TRBJ2-2; the D gene is possibly TRBD2 (5 bases). The CDR3 spans 19 residues. Trimming took 0 bases from V and 5 from J, leaving 22 bases between them. Germline CDR1 LGHNT, CDR2 FRNRAP. The CDR3 here is CASGLVRRAETNLTGELFF. CDR3 coding DNA: TGTGCTAGTGGTTTGGTACGGCGGGCAGAGACTAACCTAACCGGGGAGCTGTTTTTT.

The chain is built from TRBV9 and TRBJ1-4, with a weak D call TRBD1 (5 bases). This CDR3 contains 15 residues. Trimming shortened V by 3 bases and J by 10 bases, and 19 bases separated the two germline ends. In germline, CDR1 is SGDLS, CDR2 YYNGEE. CDR3 coding DNA: TGTGCCAGCAGCGCGGCCGGGCAGGGAATCAGAAAACTGTTTTTT. Its protein product is CASSAAGQGIRKLFF.

The chain combines TRBV3-1 (or the pseudogene TRBV3-2) with TRBJ1-4; no firm D call. The V gene's germline CDR1 is LGHDT and CDR2 YNNKEL (reference sequence). With 4 bases removed from V and 4 bases from J, the gap between germline ends came to 16 bases. CDR3 size: 16 residues. The CDR3 is CASSPKGGISNEKLFF. DNA for the CDR3: TGTGCCAGCAGCCCAAAGGGAGGGATAAGTAATGAAAAACTGTTTTTT.

V usage is TRBV10-3 and J usage is TRBJ2-7, with D possibly TRBD1 on 6 matching bases. Trimming removed 3 bases at V and 2 bases at J, with 20 bases between. CDR1 is ENHRY and CDR2 is SYGVKD in the germline V gene. There are 17 residues in the CDR3. This CDR3 reads CAISDPRLGSGAYEQYF. The CDR3 DNA reads TGTGCCATCAGTGATCCTCGGCTGGGGTCAGGGGCCTACGAGCAGTACTTC.

The rearrangement links TRBV9 to TRBJ2-1; 8 nucleotides match TRBD2. CDR1 is SGDLS and CDR2 is YYNGEE in the germline V gene. V shed 4 bases and J 0 bases; nucleotides not matched to a gene: 9. The CDR3 contains 17 residues. The CDR3 DNA reads as TGTGCCAGCAGCAGAGCAGCGGGGGCCAACTCCTACAATGAGCAGTTCTTC. It translates to CASSRAAGANSYNEQFF. Filled out from reference TRBV9 and TRBJ2-1, the complete variable domain reads DSGVTQTPKHLITATGQRVTLRCSPRSGDLSVYWYQQSLDQGLQFLIQYYNGEERAKGNILERFSAQQFPDLHSELNLSSLELGDSALYFCASSRAAGANSYNEQFFGPGTRLTVL.

This chain connects TRBV7-9 to TRBJ2-1; 8 bases map to TRBD1. CDR1 and CDR2 (germline): SEHNR, FQNEAQ (reference sequence). V was pared by 6 bases and J by 8 bases, with 12 bases of the junction left unmatched. The CDR3 contains 15 residues. CDR3 sequence reads: CASRPDRVLTYEQFF. For the CDR3, the DNA is TGTGCCAGCAGGCCGGACAGGGTTCTGACCTATGAGCAGTTCTTC.

Comment on this clone: Other DNA sequences from this sample encode an identical CDR3 as well. V and J are TRBV9 and TRBJ1-5; D unresolved. The CDR3 is made up of 14 amino acids. In germline, CDR1 is SGDLS, CDR2 YYNGEE. V was trimmed by 0 bases and J by 1 base, leaving 5 bases between them. CDR3 in DNA: TGTGCCAGCAGCGTAGCCGGGAGCAATCAGCCCCAGCATTTT. Amino acids: CASSVAGSNQPQHF.

The V gene is TRBV19, the J gene TRBJ2-5; D uncertain. CDR3 length equals 14 residues. V lost 4 bases and J lost 0, with 9 bases in between. Germline CDR1 reads LNHDA; CDR2 reads SQIVND (reference sequence). CDR3 in DNA: TGTGCCAGTAGTAGAGCAGGCAACCAAGAGACCCAGTACTTC. Its protein is CASSRAGNQETQYF. The full variable domain, in which reference TRBV19 and TRBJ2-5 provide the parts outside the CDR3, is DGGITQSPKYLFRKEGQNVTLSCEQNLNHDAMYWYRQDPGQGLRLIYYSQIVNDFQKGDIAEGYSVSREKKESFPLTVTSAQKNPTAFYLCASSRAGNQETQYFGPGTRLLVL.

The V gene is TRBV27, the J gene TRBJ2-5; 11 bases are a match to TRBD2. This CDR3 has 16 residues. Germline CDR1 and CDR2: MNHEY and SMNVEV (reference sequence). Losses at the gene ends were 5 bases for V and 3 bases for J; bases not matched to a gene: 8. This chain's CDR3 is CASSPRGLAVEETQYF. The CDR3 DNA sequence: TGTGCCAGCAGTCCCCGGGGACTAGCGGTCGAAGAGACCCAGTACTTC.